Below, 27 T cell receptor beta chains from the same sample are listed, as sequenced in a study of T cell responses to AZD1222 COVID-19 vaccine. Profiling relied on immunoSEQ multiplex PCR, and the TCRdb table lists in-frame clones only, not all of them. The table includes about 260,000 clones, approximately 95% detected once. The sample consisted of peripheral blood, taken on day 0 of AZD1222 vaccination. Receptors originate from an adult in good health.

This clone was observed a few times. The rearrangement joins TRBV12-3 or TRBV12-4 to TRBJ1-2; TRBD1 might be the D (5 bases). This CDR3 has 13 amino acids. V was cut by 0 bases and J by 6 bases, with 8 bases left in between. The CDR3, as DNA: TGTGCCAGCAGTTTAGCAGGGGTGGATGGCTACACCTTC. Residues: CASSLAGVDGYTF.

The chain carries TRBV19 and TRBJ2-7; 8 nucleotides match TRBD1. The CDR3 runs 14 residues. CDR1 and CDR2 from the germline V gene are LNHDA and SQIVND (reference sequence). Germline trimming cut 7 bases from V and 5 bases from J; bases unmatched to any gene: 10. CDR3 DNA: TGTGCCAGTACCCCTTGGCAGGGGGCCCACGAGCAGTACTTC. Translation: CASTPWQGAHEQYF.

The chain combines TRBV9 with TRBJ2-7, with TRBD2 as a possible D gene (5 bases). V was pared by 0 bases and J by 1 base, with 8 bases between. The CDR3 has 14 residues. Germline lookup yields CDR1 SGDLS and CDR2 YYNGEE. CDR3 region: CASSVGRASYEQYF. CDR3 DNA sequence: TGTGCCAGCAGCGTAGGGCGGGCTTCCTACGAGCAGTACTTC.

V usage is TRBV3-1 (or the pseudogene TRBV3-2) and J usage is TRBJ1-2; 9 nucleotides match TRBD1. The CDR3 runs 15 residues. Germline V gene sequence: CDR1 LGHDT, CDR2 YNNKEL (reference sequence). V lost 1 base and J lost 7; bases outside the gene matches: 7. The CDR3 DNA is TGTGCCAGCAGCCAAGTAGGGACAGGGTTTAGTGGCTACACCTTC. Amino acid sequence: CASSQVGTGFSGYTF.

V usage is TRBV5-6 and J usage is TRBJ1-1; possibly TRBD1 for D (5 bases). Trimming stripped 1 base from V and 1 base from J, with 8 bases between. Germline CDR1 is SGHDT and CDR2 is YYEEEE. This CDR3 contains 14 residues. Here the CDR3 DNA reads TGTGCCAGCAGCTTGCCGGGGCCGAACACTGAAGCTTTCTTT. As protein: CASSLPGPNTEAFF.

The J gene is TRBJ2-7, the V gene TRBV12-3 or TRBV12-4; no firm D call. This CDR3 spans 11 amino acids. The V gene lost 4 bases and the J gene lost 7 bases, with 8 bases spanning the gap. CDR3 sequence (DNA): TGTGCCAGCAGTTATGCCTTGGAGCAGTACTTC. Translated: CASSYALEQYF.

As for this clone: Other nucleotide sequences in the sample specify the same CDR3. The chain uses TRBV20-1 and TRBJ2-7, with D perhaps TRBD2 (5 bases). The ends were cut back, 0 bases at V and 6 bases at J, with 6 bases in the middle. This CDR3 comprises 11 residues. CDR1 is DFQATT, CDR2 SNEGSKA, per germline (reference sequence). CDR3 region: CSARDRGEQYF. For the CDR3, the DNA is TGCAGTGCTAGAGATCGGGGCGAGCAGTACTTC.

This clone came up once. The chain carries TRBV4-3 and TRBJ2-1; 8 bases match TRBD2. The CDR3 has 17 amino acids. Germline-derived CDR1 and CDR2 are LGHNA and YSLEER. With V trimmed by 4 bases and J by 4 bases, 12 bases remained unmatched. CDR3 loop: CASSLYHGSGGYNEQFF. The DNA for the CDR3 is TGCGCCAGCAGCCTTTACCACGGATCGGGAGGGTACAATGAGCAGTTCTTC.

The CDR3 sequence: CAISGTRHEQYF. The CDR3 bases are TGTGCCATCAGTGGGACTAGACACGAGCAGTACTTC. V is TRBV10-3 and J is TRBJ2-7; 7 positions agree with TRBD2. V was pared by 4 bases and J by 5 bases, with 2 bases of the junction left unmatched. The CDR3 has 12 residues. Looked up from germline, CDR1 is ENHRY and CDR2 is SYGVKD.

The chain uses TRBV5-5 and TRBJ2-3; D is perhaps TRBD2 (7 bases). CDR3 length equals 16 residues. CDR1 SGHKS and CDR2 YYEKEE come from the germline V gene (reference sequence). V was cut by 3 bases and J by 8 bases, with 22 bases left in between. The CDR3 protein is CASSWPDLSRGATQYF. The CDR3 nucleotides are TGTGCCAGCAGCTGGCCCGACTTGTCCCGGGGGGCTACGCAGTATTTT.

The J gene is TRBJ1-1, the V gene TRBV6-5, with D possibly matching TRBD1 (6 bases). V was clipped by 5 bases and J by 1 base, with 11 bases between them. This CDR3 region has 14 residues. CDR1 and CDR2 from the germline V gene are MNHEY and SVGAGI. CDR3 bases: TGTGCCAGCAGTCCACCGACAGGGAACACTGAAGCTTTCTTT. This translates into CASSPPTGNTEAFF.

CDR3 sequence: CSATQVTQYF. As DNA, the CDR3 is TGCAGTGCTACTCAGGTGACCCAGTACTTC. V is TRBV20-1 and J is TRBJ2-5, with unresolved D. Germline loops: CDR1 DFQATT, CDR2 SNEGSKA (reference sequence). Deletions cut 4 bases from V and 7 bases from J, with 7 bases between. This CDR3 is 10 amino acids long.

The chain employs TRBV4-1 and TRBJ1-5; maybe TRBD1 (5 bases). V was pared by 0 bases and J by 5 bases, with 17 bases between. The CDR3 is 17 residues long. CDR1 is MGHRA and CDR2 is YSYEKL in the germline V gene. The CDR3 DNA sequence: TGCGCCAGCAGCCAAGAAGGACACCCCCTTTTGGATCAGCCCCAGCATTTT. Residues: CASSQEGHPLLDQPQHF.

V gene TRBV20-1 combines with J gene TRBJ1-2; 8 bases match TRBD1. CDR1 is DFQATT and CDR2 is SNEGSKA in the germline V gene (reference sequence). The CDR3 covers 14 residues. Trimming removed 6 bases from V and 4 bases from J; junction bases left unmatched: 10. The CDR3 nucleotides are TGCAGTGCCAGTAGCGGGGGACAGGTCTATGGCTACACCTTC. This translates into CSASSGGQVYGYTF.

The CDR3 DNA reads as TGTGCCAGCAGCTTAGAATCAAGCGGGAAGAACAATGAGCAGTTCTTC. It translates to CASSLESSGKNNEQFF. The chain recombines TRBV7-3 with TRBJ2-1; 7 nucleotides align to TRBD2. The germline V gene has CDR1 SGHTA and CDR2 FQGTGA. This CDR3 contains 16 residues. J was trimmed by 5 bases and V by 2 bases; bases with no gene match: 9. The variable domain in full, completed from reference TRBV7-3 and TRBJ2-1, reads GAGVSQTPSNKVTEKGKYVELRCDPISGHTALYWYRQSLGQGPEFLIYFQGTGAADDSGLPNDRFFAVRPEGSVSTLKIQRTERGDSAVYLCASSLESSGKNNEQFFGPGTRLTVL.

This rearrangement joins TRBV3-1 (or the pseudogene TRBV3-2) to TRBJ2-1; 7 bases map to TRBD2. The V gene's germline CDR1 is LGHDT and CDR2 YNNKEL (reference sequence). Unmatched junction bases numbered 4, after V lost 4 bases and J lost 7 bases. CDR3 length: 13 amino acids. CDR3 bases: TGTGCCAGCAGCCTTGGGGGGGGGAATGAGCAGTTCTTC. Its translation is CASSLGGGNEQFF.

The CDR3 DNA is TGTGCCAGCAGCACCTCTCAGGGTTTCGAGACCCAGTACTTC. Translation: CASSTSQGFETQYF. The chain is built from TRBV21-1 and TRBJ2-5; the DNA was not compared with TRBD1, the D call given in the table. TRBV21-1 counts as a pseudogene. CDR3 size: 14 residues.

The chain joins TRBV6-4 to TRBJ2-3; D unclear. Germline-derived CDR1 and CDR2 are MRHNA and SNTAGT. The CDR3 covers 15 residues. Trimming cost V 2 bases and J 4 bases, with 13 bases left between them. CDR3 residues: CASSDGPRGSDTQYF. CDR3 in DNA: TGTGCCAGCAGTGACGGGCCCCGAGGCTCAGATACGCAGTATTTT.

The V and J genes are TRBV5-1 and TRBJ2-1; 12 bases fit TRBD2. Germline CDR1 is SGHRS and CDR2 is YFSETQ. The CDR3 is 17 residues long. With V trimmed by 1 base and J by 4 bases, 6 bases remained unmatched. CDR3: CASSLTLAGGPYNEQFF. CDR3 sequence (DNA): TGCGCCAGCAGCTTGACCCTAGCGGGAGGGCCTTACAATGAGCAGTTCTTC. The full variable domain, with the rest looked up from reference TRBV5-1 and TRBJ2-1, is KAGVTQTPRYLIKTRGQQVTLSCSPISGHRSVSWYQQTPGQGLQFLFEYFSETQRNKGNFPGRFSGRQFSNSRSEMNVSTLELGDSALYLCASSLTLAGGPYNEQFFGPGTRLTVL.

This rearrangement joins TRBV5-1 to TRBJ2-5; D possibly corresponds to TRBD2 (6 bases). Germline values: CDR1 SGHRS, CDR2 YFSETQ. The CDR3 consists of 13 residues. V was shortened by 0 bases and J by 6 bases, with 9 bases between the two germline ends. CDR3 sequence: CASSLAGAKTQYF. CDR3 DNA: TGCGCCAGCAGCTTGGCGGGAGCAAAGACCCAGTACTTC.

The chain has TRBV27 and TRBJ1-1, with D unresolved. The CDR3 sequence is 10 residues long. Trimming took 11 bases from V and 11 from J, leaving 15 bases between them. Germline CDR1 is MNHEY and CDR2 is SMNVEV (reference sequence). The CDR3, as DNA: TGTGCCTCCTTCGGGAGATCTGCTTTCTTT. Protein: CASFGRSAFF.

The chain is built from TRBV7-9 and TRBJ1-4; TRBD1 matches 7 bases. Germline V gene sequence: CDR1 SEHNR, CDR2 FQNEAQ (reference sequence). The CDR3 covers 17 residues. Trimming at V came to 6 bases and at J to 0 bases, leaving 10 bases not matched to a gene. For the CDR3, the DNA is TGTGCCAGCAGACCTCTCGACAGGGACGCAACTAATGAAAAACTGTTTTTT. Protein product: CASRPLDRDATNEKLFF.

This chain joins TRBV19 and TRBJ1-2; TRBD1 matches 11 bases. Looked up from germline, CDR1 is LNHDA and CDR2 is SQIVND (reference sequence). Trimming cost V 5 bases and J 4 bases; bases outside gene matches: 3. This CDR3 is 14 amino acids long. The CDR3 nucleotides read TGTGCCAGTAGTGGACAGGGGGCTGTCTATGGCTACACCTTC. Amino acid sequence: CASSGQGAVYGYTF.

This clone is a singleton in its sample. V gene TRBV6-1 combines with J gene TRBJ2-3; TRBD1 matches 10 bases. The CDR3 has 15 residues. The trim removed 3 bases at V and 4 bases at J, leaving 4 bases unmatched. Germline-derived CDR1 and CDR2 are MNHNS and SASEGT. The DNA for the CDR3 is TGTGCCAGCAGTGAGGGGACAGGGGATCCAGATACGCAGTATTTT. Protein product: CASSEGTGDPDTQYF.

This clone came up once. The chain employs TRBV6-5 and TRBJ2-7; TRBD2 matches at 12 bases. The CDR3 is 13 residues long. V lost 7 bases, J lost 5 bases, and 3 bases stayed unmatched. Germline loops: CDR1 MNHEY, CDR2 SVGAGI. As DNA, the CDR3 is TGTGCCAGCACCACTAGCGGGAGGCACGAGCAGTACTTC. Amino acid sequence: CASTTSGRHEQYF.

V and J are TRBV2 and TRBJ1-1; no firm D call. CDR3 length: 14 amino acids. The germline V and J ends were trimmed by 4 bases and 1 base, with 10 bases remaining between them. CDR1 and CDR2 from the germline V gene are SNHLY and FYNNEI. CDR3 in DNA: TGTGCCAGCAGTGGGGCAGCAAGGAACACTGAAGCTTTCTTT. Its translation is CASSGAARNTEAFF.

The V call is TRBV5-1, the J call TRBJ2-7; D call uncertain. CDR3 length equals 15 residues. Germline loops: CDR1 SGHRS, CDR2 YFSETQ. V dropped 0 bases and J dropped 5 bases, with 15 bases sitting between them. DNA of the CDR3: TGCGCCAGCAGCTTGGAGCCCCAATTGCTCCACGAGCAGTACTTC. Translating it yields CASSLEPQLLHEQYF.